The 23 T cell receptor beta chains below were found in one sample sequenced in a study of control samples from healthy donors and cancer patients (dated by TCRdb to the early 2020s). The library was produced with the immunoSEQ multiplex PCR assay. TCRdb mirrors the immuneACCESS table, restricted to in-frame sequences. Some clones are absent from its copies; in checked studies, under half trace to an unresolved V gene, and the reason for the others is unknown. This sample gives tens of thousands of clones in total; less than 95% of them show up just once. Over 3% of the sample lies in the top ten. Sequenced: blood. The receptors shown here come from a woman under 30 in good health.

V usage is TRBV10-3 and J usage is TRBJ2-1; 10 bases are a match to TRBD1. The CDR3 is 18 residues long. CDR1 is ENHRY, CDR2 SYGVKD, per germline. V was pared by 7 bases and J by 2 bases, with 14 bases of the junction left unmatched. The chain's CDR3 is CAITLSLDRGGPYNEQFF. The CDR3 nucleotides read TGTGCCATCACTCTCTCATTGGACAGGGGGGGCCCCTACAATGAGCAGTTCTTC.

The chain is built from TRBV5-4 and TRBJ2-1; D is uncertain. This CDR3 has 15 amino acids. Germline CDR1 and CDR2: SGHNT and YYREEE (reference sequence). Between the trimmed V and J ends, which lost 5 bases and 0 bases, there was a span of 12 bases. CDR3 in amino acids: CASSQPGSSYNEQFF. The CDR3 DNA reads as TGTGCCAGCAGTCAGCCGGGTAGCTCCTACAATGAGCAGTTCTTC. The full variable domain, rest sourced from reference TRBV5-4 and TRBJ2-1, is ETGVTQSPTHLIKTRGQQVTLRCSSQSGHNTVSWYQQALGQGPQFIFQYYREEENGRGNFPPRFSGLQFPNYSSELNVNALELDDSALYLCASSQPGSSYNEQFFGPGTRLTVL.

The CDR3 sequence is CASSYGYGETQYF. The CDR3 nucleotides read TGTGCCAGTAGTTACGGATACGGGGAGACCCAGTACTTC. This chain uses TRBV19 with TRBJ2-5; the D is unclear. CDR3 size: 13 residues. Between the trimmed V and J ends, which lost 5 bases and 5 bases, there was a span of 12 bases. Germline CDR1 and CDR2: LNHDA and SQIVND (reference sequence).

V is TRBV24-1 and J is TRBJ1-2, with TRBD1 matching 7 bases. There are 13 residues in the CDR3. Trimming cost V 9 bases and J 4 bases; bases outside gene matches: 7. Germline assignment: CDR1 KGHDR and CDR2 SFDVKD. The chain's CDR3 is CATSGTESYGYTF. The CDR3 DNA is TGTGCCACCTCAGGGACAGAGTCCTATGGCTACACCTTC.

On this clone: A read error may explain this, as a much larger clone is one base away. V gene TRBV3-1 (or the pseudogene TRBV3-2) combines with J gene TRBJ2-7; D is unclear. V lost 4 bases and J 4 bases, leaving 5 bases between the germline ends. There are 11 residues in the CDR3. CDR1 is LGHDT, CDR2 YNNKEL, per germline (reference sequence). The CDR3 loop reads CASSPGYEQYF. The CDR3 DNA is TGTGCCAGCAGCCCCGGGTACGAGCAGTACTTC.

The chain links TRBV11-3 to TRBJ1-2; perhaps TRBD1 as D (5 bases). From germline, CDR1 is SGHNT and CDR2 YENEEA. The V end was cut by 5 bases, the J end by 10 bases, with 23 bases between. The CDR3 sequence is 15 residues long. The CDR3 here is CASSLRWAGLIFYTF. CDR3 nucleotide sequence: TGTGCCAGCAGCCTGAGGTGGGCAGGGTTAATATTCTACACCTTC.

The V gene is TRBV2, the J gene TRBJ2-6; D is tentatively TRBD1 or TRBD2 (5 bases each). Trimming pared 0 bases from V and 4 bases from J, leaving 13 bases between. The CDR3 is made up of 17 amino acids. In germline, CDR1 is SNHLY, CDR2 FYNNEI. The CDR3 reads CASSEALPGTGANVLTF. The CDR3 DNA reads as TGTGCCAGCAGTGAAGCGCTTCCGGGGACCGGGGCCAACGTCCTGACTTTC.

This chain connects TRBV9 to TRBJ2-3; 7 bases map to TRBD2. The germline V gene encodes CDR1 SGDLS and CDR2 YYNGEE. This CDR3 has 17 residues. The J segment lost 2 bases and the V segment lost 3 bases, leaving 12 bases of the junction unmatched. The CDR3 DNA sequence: TGTGCCAGCAGCGCTCCCCACACGGGGGGAAACACAGATACGCAGTATTTT. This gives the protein CASSAPHTGGNTDTQYF. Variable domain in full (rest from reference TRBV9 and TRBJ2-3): DSGVTQTPKHLITATGQRVTLRCSPRSGDLSVYWYQQSLDQGLQFLIQYYNGEERAKGNILERFSAQQFPDLHSELNLSSLELGDSALYFCASSAPHTGGNTDTQYFGPGTRLTVL.

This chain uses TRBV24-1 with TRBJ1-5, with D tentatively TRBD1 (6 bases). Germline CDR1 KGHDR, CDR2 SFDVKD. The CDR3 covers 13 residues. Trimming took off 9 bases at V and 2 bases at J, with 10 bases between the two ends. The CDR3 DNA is TGTGCCACCTCAAGGGGGGGCAATCAGCCCCAGCATTTT. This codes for CATSRGGNQPQHF.

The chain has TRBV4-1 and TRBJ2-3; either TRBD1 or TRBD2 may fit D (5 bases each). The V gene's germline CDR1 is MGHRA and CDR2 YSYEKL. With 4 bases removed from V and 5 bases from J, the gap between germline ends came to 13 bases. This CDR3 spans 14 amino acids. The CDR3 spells CASSPAPGQDTQYF. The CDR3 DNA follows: TGCGCCAGCAGCCCTGCCCCGGGGCAAGATACGCAGTATTTT.

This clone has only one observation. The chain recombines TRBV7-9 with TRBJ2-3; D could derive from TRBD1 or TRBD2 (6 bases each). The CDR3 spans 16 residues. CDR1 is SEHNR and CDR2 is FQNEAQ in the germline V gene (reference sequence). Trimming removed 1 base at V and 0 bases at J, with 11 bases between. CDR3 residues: CASSLGGGGSTDTQYF. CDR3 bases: TGTGCCAGCAGCTTAGGAGGAGGGGGGAGCACAGATACGCAGTATTTT.

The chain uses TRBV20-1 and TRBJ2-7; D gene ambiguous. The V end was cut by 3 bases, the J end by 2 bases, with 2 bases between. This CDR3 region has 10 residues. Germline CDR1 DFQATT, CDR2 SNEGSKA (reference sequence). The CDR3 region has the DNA TGCAGTGCTAGGCCCTACGAGCAGTACTTC. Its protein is CSARPYEQYF.

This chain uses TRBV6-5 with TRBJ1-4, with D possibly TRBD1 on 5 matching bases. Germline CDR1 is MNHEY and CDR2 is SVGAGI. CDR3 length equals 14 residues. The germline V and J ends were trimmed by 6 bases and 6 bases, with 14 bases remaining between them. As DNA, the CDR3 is TGTGCCAGCAGAAAGGACGGGGCCTATGAAAAACTGTTTTTT. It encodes CASRKDGAYEKLFF.

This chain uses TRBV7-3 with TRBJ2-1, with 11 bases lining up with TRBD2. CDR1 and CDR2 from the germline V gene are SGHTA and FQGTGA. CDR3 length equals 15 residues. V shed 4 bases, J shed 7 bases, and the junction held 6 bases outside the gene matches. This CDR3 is CASSYSGGAKNEQFF. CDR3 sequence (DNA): TGTGCCAGCAGCTATAGCGGGGGGGCCAAGAATGAGCAGTTCTTC.

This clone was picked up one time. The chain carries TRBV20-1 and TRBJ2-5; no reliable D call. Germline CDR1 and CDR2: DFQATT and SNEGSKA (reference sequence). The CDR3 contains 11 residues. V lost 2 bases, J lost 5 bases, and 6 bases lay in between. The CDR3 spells CSARPRETQYF. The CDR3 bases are TGCAGTGCTAGACCTCGCGAGACCCAGTACTTC.

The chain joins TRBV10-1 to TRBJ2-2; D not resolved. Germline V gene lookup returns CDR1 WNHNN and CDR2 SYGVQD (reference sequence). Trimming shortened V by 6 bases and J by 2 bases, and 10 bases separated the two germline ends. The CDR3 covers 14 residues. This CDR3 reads CASRTDGNTGELFF. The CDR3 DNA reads TGCGCCAGCAGGACGGACGGAAACACCGGGGAGCTGTTTTTT.

The CDR3 nucleotides are TGTGCCAGCAGCTTAGATTTCCAGGGAGGAGGTGGGGAGCAGTACTTC. It translates to CASSLDFQGGGGEQYF. The chain carries TRBV11-3 and TRBJ2-7; possible D gene TRBD2, 6 bases. Trimming took off 0 bases at V and 7 bases at J, with 19 bases between the two ends. Looked up from germline, CDR1 is SGHNT and CDR2 is YENEEA. CDR3 size: 16 residues.

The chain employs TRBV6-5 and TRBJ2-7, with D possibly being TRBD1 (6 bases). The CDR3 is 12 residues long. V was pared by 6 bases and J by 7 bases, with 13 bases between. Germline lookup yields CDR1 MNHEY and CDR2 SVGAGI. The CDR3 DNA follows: TGTGCCAGCAGCATCGGGACATCAGAGCAGTACTTC. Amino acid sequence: CASSIGTSEQYF.

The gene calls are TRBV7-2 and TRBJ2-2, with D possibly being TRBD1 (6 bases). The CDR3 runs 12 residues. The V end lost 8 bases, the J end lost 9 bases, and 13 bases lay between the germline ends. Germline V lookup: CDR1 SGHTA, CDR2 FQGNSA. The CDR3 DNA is TGTGCCAGCGGTGAAAGGGGGTGGGAGCTGTTTTTT. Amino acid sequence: CASGERGWELFF. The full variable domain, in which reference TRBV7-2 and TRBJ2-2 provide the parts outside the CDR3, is GAGVSQSPSNKVTEKGKDVELRCDPISGHTALYWYRQSLGQGLEFLIYFQGNSAPDKSGLPSDRFSAERTGGSVSTLTIQRTQQEDSAVYLCASGERGWELFFGEGSRLTVL.

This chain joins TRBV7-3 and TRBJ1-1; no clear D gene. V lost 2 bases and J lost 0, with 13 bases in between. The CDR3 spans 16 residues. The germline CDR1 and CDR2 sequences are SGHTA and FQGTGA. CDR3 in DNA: TGTGCCAGCAGCTTATCCCTGGGTGGCGTGAACACTGAAGCTTTCTTT. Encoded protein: CASSLSLGGVNTEAFF.

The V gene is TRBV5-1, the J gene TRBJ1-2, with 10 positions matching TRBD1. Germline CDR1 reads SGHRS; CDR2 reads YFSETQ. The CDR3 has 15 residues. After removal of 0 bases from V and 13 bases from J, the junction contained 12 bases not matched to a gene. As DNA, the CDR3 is TGCGCCAGCAGCTTGGCCCCGGGACAGGGGTTTCTTAGCACCTTC. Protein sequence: CASSLAPGQGFLSTF.

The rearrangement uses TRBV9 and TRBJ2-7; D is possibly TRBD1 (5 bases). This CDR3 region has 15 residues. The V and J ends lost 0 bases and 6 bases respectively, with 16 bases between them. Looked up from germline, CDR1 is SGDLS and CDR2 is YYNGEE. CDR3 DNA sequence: TGTGCCAGCAGCGTAGATGTATCGGCAGGGTCCGAGCAGTACTTC. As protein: CASSVDVSAGSEQYF. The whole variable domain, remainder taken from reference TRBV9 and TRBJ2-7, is DSGVTQTPKHLITATGQRVTLRCSPRSGDLSVYWYQQSLDQGLQFLIQYYNGEERAKGNILERFSAQQFPDLHSELNLSSLELGDSALYFCASSVDVSAGSEQYFGPGTRLTVT.

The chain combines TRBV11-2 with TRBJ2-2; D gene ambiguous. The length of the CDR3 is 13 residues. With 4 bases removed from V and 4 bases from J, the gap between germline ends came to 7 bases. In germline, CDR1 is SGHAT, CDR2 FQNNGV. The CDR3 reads CASSSVATGELFF. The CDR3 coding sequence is TGTGCCAGCAGCTCCGTGGCCACCGGGGAGCTGTTTTTT. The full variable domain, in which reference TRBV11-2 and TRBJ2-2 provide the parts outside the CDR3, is EAGVAQSPRYKIIEKRQSVAFWCNPISGHATLYWYQQILGQGPKLLIQFQNNGVVDDSQLPKDRFSAERLKGVDSTLKIQPAKLEDSAVYLCASSSVATGELFFGEGSRLTVL.